This TCR beta chain was observed in a study of T cells in Graves' hyperthyroidism and ophthalmopathy. It was RNA transcripts that yielded the amplified TCR beta CDR3 regions. In the first-round RT-PCR of the TCR CDR3, the HTBI primer set was used. TCRdb passed the multiplex PCR reads through MiXCR, listing each CDR3 protein once. Found here are roughly 130,000 distinct CDR3 sequences, approximately 24% of them singletons; the top ten hold roughly 71%. Any symptoms of ophthalmopathy came after the first hyperthyroidism diagnosis, from which the blood sample dates. As for this clonotype: As yet, its antigen is unknown.

General study results and limits: Peripheral blood also featured most of the thyroid clonotypes expanded above 0.001.

CDR1 and CDR2 (germline): SEHNR, FQNEAQ (reference sequence). The CDR3 has 13 amino acids. V was cut by 8 bases and J by 5 bases, with 13 bases left in between. Sequenced input: blood. The J gene is TRBJ1-5, the V gene TRBV7-9, with D maybe TRBD1 (5 bases). The origin of this receptor is a woman aged 45 to 65 with Graves' hyperthyroidism that later progressed to Graves' ophthalmopathy. CDR3 sequence reads: CASSGTLDQPQHF. DNA for the CDR3: TGTGCCAGCTCTGGGACTTTGGATCAGCCCCAGCATTTT.